The 30 T cell receptor beta chains in this list originate from one sample, sequenced in a study of T cells after yellow fever vaccination. MiXCR, applied by TCRdb to the 5' RACE reads, yields one record per CDR3 protein. The sample yields around 350,000 distinct CDR3 sequences, roughly 10% seen once. Here the sequenced sample was PBMCs, taken on the day of the first yellow fever vaccination. These TCRs come from a man aged 18-30 years who received the YFV17D yellow fever vaccine.

This clonotype was seen at least ten times. The junction shows a germline mismatch at one end, possibly a read error. V is TRBV5-1 and J is TRBJ2-7; D is possibly TRBD1 (6 bases). This CDR3 spans 12 amino acids. Germline-derived CDR1 and CDR2 are SGHRS and YFSETQ. In DNA, the CDR3 is TGTGCCAGCAGCTTAGGGGGTTACGAGCAGTACTTC. This codes for CASSLGGYEQYF.

The genes are TRBV6-1 and TRBJ2-7; D unclear. Deletions cut 1 base from V and 9 bases from J, with 16 bases between. This CDR3 is built from 14 residues. Germline V gene sequence: CDR1 MNHNS, CDR2 SASEGT. This CDR3 reads CASSEVGSLGPQYV. The CDR3 region has the DNA TGTGCCAGCAGTGAAGTGGGGTCCCTGGGTCCGCAGTACGTC.

This clonotype was seen more than once but under ten times. The rearrangement uses TRBV19 and TRBJ2-1, with 10 nucleotides matching TRBD2. Germline CDR1 is LNHDA and CDR2 is SQIVND (reference sequence). CDR3 length: 14 amino acids. After removal of 6 bases from V and 5 bases from J, the junction contained 4 bases not matched to a gene. CDR3 protein: CASSPAGGDNEQFF. Here the CDR3 DNA reads TGTGCCAGTAGCCCAGCGGGGGGGGACAATGAGCAGTTCTTC.

A few counts support this clonotype. The chain links TRBV5-5 to TRBJ1-2; D is possibly TRBD1 (5 bases). V was trimmed by 4 bases and J by 4 bases, leaving 8 bases between them. This CDR3 has 12 amino acids. Looked up from germline, CDR1 is SGHKS and CDR2 is YYEKEE (reference sequence). CDR3 coding DNA: TGTGCCAGCAGCCCGGGACCCTATGGCTACACCTTC. This gives the protein CASSPGPYGYTF.

V is TRBV5-4 and J is TRBJ2-5; a possible D gene is TRBD1 (5 bases). The germline CDR1 and CDR2 sequences are SGHNT and YYREEE (reference sequence). This CDR3 spans 13 amino acids. V was pared by 5 bases and J by 5 bases, with 13 bases between. The CDR3 nucleotides read TGTGCCAGCAGGCAGGGAAGCTGGGAGACCCAGTACTTC. It encodes CASRQGSWETQYF. The full variable domain, completed using reference TRBV5-4 and TRBJ2-5, is ETGVTQSPTHLIKTRGQQVTLRCSSQSGHNTVSWYQQALGQGPQFIFQYYREEENGRGNFPPRFSGLQFPNYSSELNVNALELDDSALYLCASRQGSWETQYFGPGTRLLVL.

The rearrangement uses TRBV12-3 or TRBV12-4 and TRBJ2-5; weak D call: TRBD1 (5 bases). Trimming stripped 7 bases from V and 1 base from J, with 10 bases between. The CDR3 length is 13 residues. The DNA for the CDR3 is TGTGCCAGCAACACAGGTATCCAAGAGACCCAGTACTTC. It codes for CASNTGIQETQYF.

This clonotype was seen a few times. The chain is built from TRBV10-3 and TRBJ2-7, with D uncertain. Trimming left V 3 bases short and J 6 bases short, with 6 bases between. The CDR3 loop spans 11 amino acids. Germline values: CDR1 ENHRY, CDR2 SYGVKD. The CDR3 region is CAISDRAEQYF. The CDR3 DNA follows: TGTGCCATCAGTGATAGGGCCGAGCAGTACTTC.

V and J are TRBV25-1 and TRBJ1-5; a weak D match, TRBD1 (5 bases). V was pared by 4 bases and J by 2 bases, with 15 bases between. Germline CDR1 and CDR2: MGHDK and SYGVNS. The CDR3 loop spans 16 amino acids. The CDR3 nucleotides are TGTGCCAGCAGTGGGCCCCCAGGGTGGGGCAATCAGCCCCAGCATTTT. Its translation is CASSGPPGWGNQPQHF.

This clonotype was seen a handful of times. The rearrangement uses TRBV4-2 and TRBJ1-1; D gene uncertain. Germline V gene data show CDR1 as LGHNA and CDR2 as YNFKEQ. V shed 3 bases and J shed 6 bases, with 17 bases lying between them. The CDR3 is 15 amino acids. The DNA for the CDR3 is TGTGCCAGCAGCCATGACCCCGCGAAGGTCGCTGAAGCTTTCTTT. As protein: CASSHDPAKVAEAFF.

This clonotype was detected a few times. The chain links TRBV6-1 to TRBJ2-1, with TRBD2 as a possible D gene (6 bases). Per the germline V gene, CDR1 is MNHNS and CDR2 is SASEGT. The CDR3 runs 16 residues. With 8 bases removed from V and 7 bases from J, the gap between germline ends came to 24 bases. This chain's CDR3 is CASLEAPPGVGNEQFF. CDR3 in DNA: TGTGCCAGCTTAGAAGCCCCTCCGGGGGTCGGGAATGAGCAGTTCTTC.

This clonotype was seen only a few times. The rearrangement uses TRBV6-2 or TRBV6-3 and TRBJ2-2; D remains unclear. The CDR3 is 12 residues long. Trimming left V 0 bases short and J 6 bases short, with 2 bases between. CDR1 is MNHEY and CDR2 is SVGEGT in the germline V gene. DNA of the CDR3: TGTGCCAGCAGTTACTCACCCGGGGAGCTGTTTTTT. This translates into CASSYSPGELFF.

This rearrangement joins TRBV5-1 to TRBJ2-3; 7 nucleotides match TRBD1. Unmatched junction bases numbered 4, after V lost 0 bases and J lost 6 bases. Germline loops: CDR1 SGHRS, CDR2 YFSETQ. There are 14 residues in the CDR3. DNA for the CDR3: TGCGCCAGCAGCTTGGAGACAGGGTCGGATACGCAGTATTTT. Translated: CASSLETGSDTQYF. Filled out from reference TRBV5-1 and TRBJ2-3, the complete variable domain reads KAGVTQTPRYLIKTRGQQVTLSCSPISGHRSVSWYQQTPGQGLQFLFEYFSETQRNKGNFPGRFSGRQFSNSRSEMNVSTLELGDSALYLCASSLETGSDTQYFGPGTRLTVL.

The chain uses TRBV11-2 and TRBJ2-5; D possibly uses TRBD1 or TRBD2 (6 bases each). Germline CDR1 SGHAT, CDR2 FQNNGV. V shed 1 base and J shed 5 bases, with 17 bases lying between them. The CDR3 is 16 amino acids. CDR3: CASSLGPGAVFETQYF. The CDR3 DNA reads TGTGCCAGCAGCTTAGGGCCGGGGGCAGTGTTTGAGACCCAGTACTTC.

This clonotype has a handful of counts. The J gene is TRBJ1-1, the V gene TRBV5-1; a weak D match, TRBD1 (6 bases). The CDR3 covers 14 residues. The V end was cut by 6 bases, the J end by 8 bases, with 20 bases between. The germline V gene has CDR1 SGHRS and CDR2 YFSETQ. For the CDR3, the DNA is TGCGCCAGCACCCCCTTTGGACAGCCCTCAGAAGCTTTCTTT. It encodes CASTPFGQPSEAFF. The entire variable domain, with the rest obtained from reference TRBV5-1 and TRBJ1-1, is as follows: KAGVTQTPRYLIKTRGQQVTLSCSPISGHRSVSWYQQTPGQGLQFLFEYFSETQRNKGNFPGRFSGRQFSNSRSEMNVSTLELGDSALYLCASTPFGQPSEAFFGQGTRLTVV.

The sample holds a few counts of this clonotype. V gene TRBV15 combines with J gene TRBJ2-7; 14 bases align to TRBD2. The CDR3 is 16 residues long. With 5 bases clipped from V and 3 bases from J, the junction kept 6 bases outside the gene matches. Germline V gene sequence: CDR1 LNHNV, CDR2 YYDKDF (reference sequence). The CDR3 here is CATSWAGTSGGYEQYF. The CDR3 DNA reads as TGTGCCACCAGCTGGGCCGGGACTAGCGGGGGCTACGAGCAGTACTTC.

There are a few counts of this clonotype. The gene calls are TRBV18 and TRBJ2-4; no clear D gene. Germline-derived CDR1 and CDR2 are KGHSH and LQKENI. The CDR3 sequence is 11 residues long. The germline V and J ends were trimmed by 5 bases and 7 bases, with 6 bases remaining between them. This CDR3 is CASSTANIQYF. CDR3 sequence (DNA): TGTGCCAGCTCAACGGCGAACATTCAGTACTTC.

The table lists this clonotype with many counts. CDR3 residues: CAWKVRDRIYNEQFF. As DNA, the CDR3 is TGTGCCTGGAAAGTTAGGGACAGAATATACAATGAGCAGTTCTTC. V gene TRBV30 combines with J gene TRBJ2-1; 7 bases fit TRBD1. The trim removed 4 bases at V and 4 bases at J, leaving 10 bases unmatched. The germline V gene encodes CDR1 GTSNPN and CDR2 SVGIG (reference sequence). CDR3 length: 15 amino acids. The complete variable domain, with remaining parts taken from reference TRBV30 and TRBJ2-1, reads SQTIHQWPATLVQPVGSPLSLECTVEGTSNPNLYWYRQAAGRGLQLLFYSVGIGQISSEVPQNLSASRPQDRQFILSSKKLLLSDSGFYLCAWKVRDRIYNEQFFGPGTRLTVL.

This sequence joins TRBV14 and TRBJ2-5; no clear D gene. The germline V gene encodes CDR1 SGHDN and CDR2 FVKESK. The CDR3 totals 16 residues. V lost 4 bases and J lost 1, with 16 bases in between. In nucleotides, the CDR3 is TGTGCCAGCAGCCCCCCCCCGGGCCGACCCCAAGAGACCCAGTACTTC. Translation gives CASSPPPGRPQETQYF.

This clonotype was recorded a few times. The chain couples TRBV9 to TRBJ2-2; possible D gene TRBD1, 5 bases. Per the germline V gene, CDR1 is SGDLS and CDR2 is YYNGEE. The V end lost 7 bases, the J end lost 2 bases, and 15 bases lay between the germline ends. CDR3 length: 15 amino acids. CDR3 DNA: TGTGCCAGCCGACCAGGGCAGCCTAACACCGGGGAGCTGTTTTTT. It encodes CASRPGQPNTGELFF.

This chain connects TRBV12-3 or TRBV12-4 to TRBJ2-3; maybe TRBD1 (5 bases). V lost 5 bases, J lost 3 bases, and 15 bases lay in between. The CDR3 has 15 residues. CDR3 amino acids: CASSVWGLGTDTQYF. The CDR3 DNA reads as TGTGCCAGCAGTGTATGGGGCTTGGGGACAGATACGCAGTATTTT.

This clonotype has only a few counts. The chain has TRBV20-1 and TRBJ2-7; D not certain. V lost 0 bases, J lost 0 bases, and 6 bases lay in between. The length of the CDR3 is 13 residues. Looked up from germline, CDR1 is DFQATT and CDR2 is SNEGSKA (reference sequence). This CDR3 is CSAREGPSYEQYF. As DNA, the CDR3 is TGCAGTGCTAGAGAAGGACCCTCCTACGAGCAGTACTTC.

This clonotype came up many times. The chain joins TRBV28 to TRBJ2-1; 7 bases map to TRBD1. The trim removed 4 bases at V and 9 bases at J, leaving 6 bases unmatched. The CDR3 loop spans 13 amino acids. Looked up from germline, CDR1 is MDHEN and CDR2 is SYDVKM. The CDR3 DNA reads TGTGCCAGCAGTTCCCCACAGGGGCGTGAGCAGTTCTTC. Translated: CASSSPQGREQFF. The full variable domain, its missing parts supplied by reference TRBV28 and TRBJ2-1, is DVKVTQSSRYLVKRTGEKVFLECVQDMDHENMFWYRQDPGLGLRLIYFSYDVKMKEKGDIPEGYSVSREKKERFSLILESASTNQTSMYLCASSSPQGREQFFGPGTRLTVL.

The sample holds many counts of this clonotype. This chain links TRBV6-1 with TRBJ1-2, with D perhaps TRBD1 (6 bases). V was clipped by 5 bases and J by 8 bases, with 21 bases between them. The CDR3 runs 15 residues. CDR1 and CDR2 from the germline V gene are MNHNS and SASEGT. The CDR3 coding sequence is TGTGCCAGCAGTAGATCCGGGACAAATGACCGAGGCTACACCTTC. Translating it yields CASSRSGTNDRGYTF.

This clonotype appeared a few times. V and J are TRBV28 and TRBJ2-1; D not certain. The CDR3 runs to 14 residues. CDR1 and CDR2 from the germline V gene are MDHEN and SYDVKM. Trimming removed 4 bases at V and 5 bases at J, with 12 bases between. The CDR3 protein is CASSWVPENNEQFF. CDR3 DNA: TGTGCCAGCAGTTGGGTCCCAGAGAACAATGAGCAGTTCTTC.

In this sample, this clonotype turned up a few times. The chain is built from TRBV24-1 and TRBJ1-1; D perhaps matches TRBD1 (6 bases). V was cut by 5 bases and J by 6 bases, with 12 bases left in between. There are 13 residues in the CDR3. Germline CDR1 is KGHDR and CDR2 is SFDVKD. As DNA, the CDR3 is TGTGCCACCAGTGGAGTGGACAGACCTGAAGCTTTCTTT. This encodes CATSGVDRPEAFF.

The chain is built from TRBV6-1 and TRBJ2-5, with 7 nucleotides matching TRBD2. There are 15 residues in the CDR3. V shed 4 bases, J shed 5 bases, and the junction held 10 bases outside the gene matches. CDR1 MNHNS and CDR2 SASEGT come from the germline V gene. The CDR3 region is CASSVIRGDRETQYF. The CDR3 coding sequence is TGTGCCAGCAGTGTTATCCGGGGGGATCGGGAGACCCAGTACTTC.

In its sample, this clonotype was seen a few times. This rearrangement joins TRBV28 to TRBJ1-3; 8 positions match TRBD1. V lost 4 bases, J lost 2 bases, and 19 bases stayed unmatched. The CDR3 extends over 20 amino acids. Germline V gives CDR1 MDHEN, CDR2 SYDVKM. CDR3 region: CASSSPFWDPPDRAGNTIYF. CDR3 DNA sequence: TGTGCCAGCAGTTCTCCCTTTTGGGACCCCCCGGACAGGGCTGGAAACACCATATATTTT.

About this clonotype: This clone may be a read error of a much larger clone one base away. V is TRBV12-3 or TRBV12-4 and J is TRBJ2-1; no clear D gene. V lost 6 bases and J lost 13, with 13 bases in between. CDR3 length equals 11 residues. CDR3 in DNA: TGTGCCAGCAGGAGCGCCCTCTCCCAGTTCTTC. This encodes CASRSALSQFF.

This clonotype was observed a few times. The gene calls are TRBV6-1 and TRBJ2-5; the D gene is possibly TRBD1 (5 bases). Germline V gives CDR1 MNHNS, CDR2 SASEGT. Trimming cost V 2 bases and J 2 bases, with 18 bases left between them. The CDR3 is 17 amino acids. CDR3 protein: CASSETYKTVNQETQYF. Written as DNA, the CDR3 is TGTGCCAGCAGTGAAACATACAAGACAGTTAATCAAGAGACCCAGTACTTC.

The gene calls are TRBV29-1 and TRBJ1-1, with a weak D call TRBD1 (5 bases). Germline V gene sequence: CDR1 SQVTM, CDR2 ANQGSEA. V was clipped by 5 bases and J by 4 bases, with 14 bases between them. There are 13 residues in the CDR3. The CDR3: CSVSRGSGTEAFF. CDR3 sequence (DNA): TGCAGCGTTTCTCGGGGCTCGGGCACTGAAGCTTTCTTT.